The 16 T cell receptor beta chains below were found in one sample sequenced in a study of T cells in Graves' hyperthyroidism and ophthalmopathy. RNA transcripts served as the template for amplifying TCR beta CDR3 regions. HTBI primers were used for first-round RT-PCR of the TCR CDR3. A single record per CDR3 protein comes from TCRdb applying MiXCR to the multiplex PCR reads. The sample lists fewer than 300,000 distinct CDR3 sequences, 25% occurring once. The sequenced sample consisted of blood. The receptors originated from a man between 40 and 49 years old with Graves' hyperthyroidism that later progressed to Graves' ophthalmopathy.

Ten or more counts support this clonotype. The genes are TRBV5-1 and TRBJ2-3; D is unclear. CDR1 is SGHRS, CDR2 YFSETQ, per germline. This CDR3 is built from 16 residues. V was pared by 3 bases and J by 0 bases, with 14 bases between. The CDR3 nucleotides are TGCGCCAGCAGCTGGGATGGTGGAGCTAGCACAGATACGCAGTATTTT. Translating it yields CASSWDGGASTDTQYF.

This clonotype was observed many times. The V call is TRBV20-1, the J call TRBJ2-7; possibly TRBD1 for D (5 bases). V gave up 5 bases and J gave up 0 bases, with 14 bases separating them. The CDR3 length is 14 residues. Per germline, CDR1 DFQATT and CDR2 SNEGSKA (reference sequence). The CDR3 nucleotides are TGCAGTGCTGGCAACCCGGACACCTCCTACGAGCAGTACTTC. It encodes CSAGNPDTSYEQYF.

This clonotype appeared many times. The V call is TRBV11-2, the J call TRBJ2-7, with 7 bases lining up with TRBD1. The V gene's germline CDR1 is SGHAT and CDR2 FQNNGV. The CDR3 is 14 amino acids. After removal of 5 bases from V and 1 base from J, the junction contained 5 bases not matched to a gene. This chain's CDR3 is CASSQAGGSYEQYF. CDR3 in DNA: TGTGCCAGCAGCCAGGCAGGGGGTTCCTACGAGCAGTACTTC.

This chain's CDR3 is CASRRDSVETGELFF. CDR3 bases: TGCGCCAGCAGGCGGGACTCCGTTGAGACCGGGGAGCTGTTTTTT. The J gene is TRBJ2-2, the V gene TRBV5-1; a weak D match, TRBD2 (6 bases). Germline values: CDR1 SGHRS, CDR2 YFSETQ. This CDR3 region has 15 residues. Trimming pared 5 bases from V and 5 bases from J, leaving 16 bases between.

Ten or more counts support this clonotype. The V and J genes are TRBV20-1 and TRBJ1-5; TRBD1 aligns across 8 bases. Looked up from germline, CDR1 is DFQATT and CDR2 is SNEGSKA (reference sequence). V shed 6 bases and J 4 bases; nucleotides not matched to a gene: 5. The CDR3 loop spans 13 amino acids. The CDR3 sequence is CSADREWNQPQHF. CDR3 nucleotides: TGCAGTGCGGACAGGGAGTGGAATCAGCCCCAGCATTTT.

This clonotype was observed a handful of times. The rearrangement links TRBV6-2 or TRBV6-3 to TRBJ1-1; D possibly corresponds to TRBD1 (6 bases). Germline V gives CDR1 MNHEY, CDR2 SVGEGT. The germline V and J ends were trimmed by 5 bases and 1 base, with 11 bases remaining between them. This CDR3 has 14 residues. CDR3 residues: CASSRMTGNTEAFF. The CDR3 nucleotides read TGTGCCAGCAGTCGGATGACAGGGAACACTGAAGCTTTCTTT.

This chain links TRBV6-2 or TRBV6-3 with TRBJ2-2; D not resolved. The CDR3 runs 13 residues. The V end was cut by 1 base, the J end by 9 bases, with 9 bases between. In germline, CDR1 is MNHEY, CDR2 SVGEGT. In DNA, the CDR3 is TGTGCCAGCAGTTACTATGGAGAGCGGGAGCTGTTTTTT. It yields the protein CASSYYGERELFF.

This clonotype has just a few counts. This chain joins TRBV20-1 and TRBJ1-2, with a tentative D call TRBD1 (5 bases). Trimming pared 6 bases from V and 2 bases from J, leaving 19 bases between. Per germline, CDR1 DFQATT and CDR2 SNEGSKA (reference sequence). The CDR3 contains 15 residues. The CDR3 loop reads CSAPRGANANYGYTF. The CDR3 region has the DNA TGCAGTGCCCCTCGCGGGGCCAACGCAAACTATGGCTACACCTTC.

The sample holds many counts of this clonotype. The CDR3 coding sequence is TGTGCCAGCAGGGGCGGGGGGCGCGGCGGGGAGCTGTTTTTT. Its protein product is CASRGGGRGGELFF. The chain combines TRBV7-2 with TRBJ2-2, with TRBD2 matching over 8 bases. Germline CDR1 is SGHTA and CDR2 is FQGNSA. V was clipped by 6 bases and J by 7 bases; unmatched bases: 7. The CDR3 is made up of 14 amino acids.

This clonotype was counted many times. The V and J genes are TRBV29-1 and TRBJ2-7, with D perhaps TRBD2 (5 bases). Germline V CDR1 and CDR2: SQVTM, ANQGSEA. The CDR3 spans 13 residues. V lost 6 bases to trimming and J lost 6 bases, with 18 bases between them. CDR3 sequence: CSVTGIGGFEQYF. The CDR3 nucleotides are TGCAGCGTCACGGGAATCGGAGGATTCGAGCAGTACTTC.

The chain recombines TRBV11-2 with TRBJ2-4; TRBD2 matches at 14 bases. The ends lost 5 bases at V and 8 bases at J; junction bases unmatched: 14. This CDR3 has 18 residues. The germline V gene encodes CDR1 SGHAT and CDR2 FQNNGV. The CDR3 coding sequence is TGTGCCAGCAGCCCGACTAGCGGGAGGGCCGATGTAGAGGACATTCAGTACTTC. The encoded protein is CASSPTSGRADVEDIQYF.

This clonotype was detected ten times or more. The chain employs TRBV28 and TRBJ2-7, with TRBD2 matching over 8 bases. The ends lost 9 bases at V and 3 bases at J; junction bases unmatched: 10. CDR1 and CDR2 (germline): MDHEN, SYDVKM. The CDR3 runs to 14 residues. In DNA, the CDR3 is TGTGCCAGTTACCCCAGCGGGGGACACTACGAGCAGTACTTC. It specifies CASYPSGGHYEQYF.

The V gene is TRBV18, the J gene TRBJ2-2; D remains unclear. Germline V lookup: CDR1 KGHSH, CDR2 LQKENI. Trimming took 2 bases from V and 6 from J, leaving 10 bases between them. The length of the CDR3 is 14 residues. CDR3 DNA sequence: TGTGCCAGCTCACCAGACGCCAGTTCCGGGGAGCTGTTTTTT. It is translated as CASSPDASSGELFF. The variable domain in full, completed from reference TRBV18 and TRBJ2-2, reads NAGVMQNPRHLVRRRGQEARLRCSPMKGHSHVYWYRQLPEEGLKFMVYLQKENIIDESGMPKERFSAEFPKEGPSILRIQQVVRGDSAAYFCASSPDASSGELFFGEGSRLTVL.

A single count supports this clonotype. The chain carries TRBV28 and TRBJ2-7, with TRBD1 matching 9 bases. This CDR3 is built from 15 residues. Per germline, CDR1 MDHEN and CDR2 SYDVKM. J lost 1 base, V lost 6 bases, and 7 bases had no gene match. CDR3 bases: TGTGCCAGCAGCGCCGGGACAGGGCCTTCCTACGAGCAGTACTTC. It is translated as CASSAGTGPSYEQYF.

This clonotype was recorded at least ten times. This clone may be a read error of a much larger clone one base away. The chain links TRBV24-1 to TRBJ2-7; a possible D gene is TRBD1 (5 bases). V lost 4 bases to trimming and J lost 5 bases, with 14 bases between them. This CDR3 has 14 residues. Per germline, CDR1 KGHDR and CDR2 SFDVKD. CDR3: CATSEGPSLDEQYF. The CDR3 DNA is TGTGCCACCAGTGAGGGGCCCTCCCTTGACGAGCAGTACTTC.

This clonotype occurred many times. This chain connects TRBV12-5 to TRBJ2-2, with 14 bases lining up with TRBD2. The CDR3 contains 18 residues. The trim removed 5 bases at V and 4 bases at J, leaving 9 bases unmatched. Germline V gives CDR1 LGHNT, CDR2 FRNRAP. The CDR3 spells CASGPGTSGRGSTGELFF. In DNA form, the CDR3 reads TGTGCTAGTGGTCCAGGGACTAGCGGGAGAGGCAGCACCGGGGAGCTGTTTTTT.